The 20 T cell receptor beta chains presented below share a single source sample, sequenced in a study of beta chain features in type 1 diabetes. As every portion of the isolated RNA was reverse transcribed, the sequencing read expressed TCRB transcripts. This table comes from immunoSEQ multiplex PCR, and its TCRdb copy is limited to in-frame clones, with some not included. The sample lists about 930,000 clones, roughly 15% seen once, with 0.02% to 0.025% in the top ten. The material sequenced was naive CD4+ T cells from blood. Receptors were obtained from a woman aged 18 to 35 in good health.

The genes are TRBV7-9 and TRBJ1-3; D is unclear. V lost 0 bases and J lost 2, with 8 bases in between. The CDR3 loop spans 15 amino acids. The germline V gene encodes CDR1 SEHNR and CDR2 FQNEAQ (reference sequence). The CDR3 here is CASSLALGTGNTIYF. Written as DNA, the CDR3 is TGTGCCAGCAGCTTAGCGCTCGGGACTGGAAACACCATATATTTT. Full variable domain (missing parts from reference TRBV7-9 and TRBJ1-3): DTGVSQNPRHKITKRGQNVTFRCDPISEHNRLYWYRQTLGQGPEFLTYFQNEAQLEKSRLLSDRFSAERPKGSFSTLEIQRTEQGDSAMYLCASSLALGTGNTIYFGEGSWLTVV.

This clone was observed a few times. The CDR3 loop reads CASSHATGQGFDEQYF. For the CDR3, the DNA is TGTGCCAGCAGCCATGCGACGGGACAGGGGTTCGACGAGCAGTACTTC. This chain links TRBV4-2 with TRBJ2-7, with 10 bases matching TRBD1. V shed 3 bases and J 5 bases; nucleotides not matched to a gene: 10. The germline gives CDR1 LGHNA, CDR2 YNFKEQ. This CDR3 has 16 amino acids.

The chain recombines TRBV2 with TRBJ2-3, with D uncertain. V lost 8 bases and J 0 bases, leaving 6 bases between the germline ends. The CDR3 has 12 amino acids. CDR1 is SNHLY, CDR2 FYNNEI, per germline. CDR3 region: CASSYSTDTQYF. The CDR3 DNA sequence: TGTGCCAGCTCGTACAGCACAGATACGCAGTATTTT.

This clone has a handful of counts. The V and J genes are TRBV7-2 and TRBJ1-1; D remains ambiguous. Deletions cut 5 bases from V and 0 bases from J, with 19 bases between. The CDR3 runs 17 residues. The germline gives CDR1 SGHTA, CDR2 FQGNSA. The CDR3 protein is CASSLRVAALMNTEAFF. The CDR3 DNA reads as TGTGCCAGCAGCCTACGGGTTGCCGCCTTAATGAACACTGAAGCTTTCTTT.

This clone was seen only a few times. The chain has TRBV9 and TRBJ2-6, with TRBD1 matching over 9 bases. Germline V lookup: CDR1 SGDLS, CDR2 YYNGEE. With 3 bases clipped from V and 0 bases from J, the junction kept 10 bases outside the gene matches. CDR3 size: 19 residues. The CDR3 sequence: CASSAGTGWVGSGANVLTF. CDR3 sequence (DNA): TGTGCCAGCAGCGCCGGGACAGGGTGGGTTGGCTCTGGGGCCAACGTCCTGACTTTC.

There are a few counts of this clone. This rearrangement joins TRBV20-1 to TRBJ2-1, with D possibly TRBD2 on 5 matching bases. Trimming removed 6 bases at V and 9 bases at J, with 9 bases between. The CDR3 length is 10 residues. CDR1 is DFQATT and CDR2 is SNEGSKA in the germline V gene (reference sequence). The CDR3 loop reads CSAEGPEQFF. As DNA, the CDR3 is TGCAGTGCCGAGGGTCCTGAGCAGTTCTTC.

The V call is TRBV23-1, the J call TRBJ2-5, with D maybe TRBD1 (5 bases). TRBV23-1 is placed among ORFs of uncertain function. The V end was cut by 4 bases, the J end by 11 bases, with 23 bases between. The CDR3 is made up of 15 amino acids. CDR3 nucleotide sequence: TGCGCCAGCAGTCGTTTGTGGGCAGGGCGTAAGGAGCAGTACTTC. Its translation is CASSRLWAGRKEQYF.

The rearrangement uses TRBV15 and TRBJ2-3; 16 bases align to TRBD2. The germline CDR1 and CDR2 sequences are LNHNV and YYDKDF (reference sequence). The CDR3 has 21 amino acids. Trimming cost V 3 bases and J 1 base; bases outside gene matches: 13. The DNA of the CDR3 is TGTGCCACCAGCAGTGCCCCGGGACTAGCGGGAGGGCCTTCGGGCACAGATACGCAGTATTTT. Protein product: CATSSAPGLAGGPSGTDTQYF.

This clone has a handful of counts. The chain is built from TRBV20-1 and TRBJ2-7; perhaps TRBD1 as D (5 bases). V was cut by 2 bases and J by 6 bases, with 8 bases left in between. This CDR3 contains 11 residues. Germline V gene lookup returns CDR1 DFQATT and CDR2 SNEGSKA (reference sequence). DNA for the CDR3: TGCAGTGCTAGAAAGGACACCGAGCAGTACTTC. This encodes CSARKDTEQYF.

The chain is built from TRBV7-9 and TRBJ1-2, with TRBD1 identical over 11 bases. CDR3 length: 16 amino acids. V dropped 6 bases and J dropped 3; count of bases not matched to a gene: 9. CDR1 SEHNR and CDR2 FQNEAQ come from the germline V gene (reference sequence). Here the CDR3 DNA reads TGTGCCAGCAGGGCCGGGACAGGGGGGATCCACTATGGCTACACCTTC. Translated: CASRAGTGGIHYGYTF.

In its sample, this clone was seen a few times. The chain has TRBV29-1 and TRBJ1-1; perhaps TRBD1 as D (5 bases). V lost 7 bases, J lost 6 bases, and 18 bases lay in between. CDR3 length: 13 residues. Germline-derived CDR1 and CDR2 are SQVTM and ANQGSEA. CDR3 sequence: CSAAGPKGSEAFF. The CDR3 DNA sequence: TGCAGCGCCGCGGGACCAAAGGGATCTGAAGCTTTCTTT.

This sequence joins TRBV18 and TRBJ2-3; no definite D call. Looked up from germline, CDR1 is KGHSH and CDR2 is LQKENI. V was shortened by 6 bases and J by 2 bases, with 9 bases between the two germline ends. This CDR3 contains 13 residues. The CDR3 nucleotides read TGTGCCAGCTCTCCAGTTGCCACAGATACGCAGTATTTT. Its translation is CASSPVATDTQYF.

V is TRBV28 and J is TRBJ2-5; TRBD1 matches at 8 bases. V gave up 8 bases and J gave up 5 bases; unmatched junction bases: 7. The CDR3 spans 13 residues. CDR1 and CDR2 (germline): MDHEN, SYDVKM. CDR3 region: CASSARQGETQYF. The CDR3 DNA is TGTGCCAGCTCAGCCCGACAGGGGGAGACCCAGTACTTC.

CDR3 loop: CATKMNTDTQYF. DNA of the CDR3: TGTGCCACCAAGATGAACACAGATACGCAGTATTTT. The chain uses TRBV28 and TRBJ2-3; no reliable D call. V was cut by 10 bases and J by 2 bases, with 10 bases left in between. The CDR3 consists of 12 residues. CDR1 is MDHEN, CDR2 SYDVKM, per germline.

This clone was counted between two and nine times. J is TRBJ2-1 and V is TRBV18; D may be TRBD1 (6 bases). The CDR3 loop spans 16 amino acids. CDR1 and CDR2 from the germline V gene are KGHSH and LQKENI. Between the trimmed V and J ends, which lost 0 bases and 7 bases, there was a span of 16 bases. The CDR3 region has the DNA TGTGCCAGCTCACCACCGGGGGCGAAGGTCAAGAATGAGCAGTTCTTC. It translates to CASSPPGAKVKNEQFF.

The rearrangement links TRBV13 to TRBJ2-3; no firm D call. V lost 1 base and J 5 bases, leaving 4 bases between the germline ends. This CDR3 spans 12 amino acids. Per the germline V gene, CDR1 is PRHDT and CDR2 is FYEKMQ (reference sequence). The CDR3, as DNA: TGTGCCAGCAGCTTAGTTTTAGATACGCAGTATTTT. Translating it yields CASSLVLDTQYF.

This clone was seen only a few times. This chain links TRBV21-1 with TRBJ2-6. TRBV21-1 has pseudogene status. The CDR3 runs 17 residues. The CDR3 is CASSKDKGTSGANVLTF. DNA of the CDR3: TGTGCCAGCAGCAAAGACAAGGGGACCTCTGGGGCCAACGTCCTGACTTTC.

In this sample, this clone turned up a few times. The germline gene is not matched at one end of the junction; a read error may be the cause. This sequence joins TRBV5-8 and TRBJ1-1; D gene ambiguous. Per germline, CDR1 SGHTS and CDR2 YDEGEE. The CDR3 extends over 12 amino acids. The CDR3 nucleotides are TGTGCCAGCAAAGCGGGAGACTTGTCCCCTTCCTTT. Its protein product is CASKAGDLSPSF.

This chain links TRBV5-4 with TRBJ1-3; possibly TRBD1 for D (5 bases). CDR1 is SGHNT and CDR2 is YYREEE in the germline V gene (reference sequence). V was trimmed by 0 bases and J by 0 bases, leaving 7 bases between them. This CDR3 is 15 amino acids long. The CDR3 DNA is TGTGCCAGCAGCTTGGGACAGAACTCTGGAAACACCATATATTTT. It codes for CASSLGQNSGNTIYF.

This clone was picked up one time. Here the CDR3 DNA reads TGTGCCAGCTCACCCCACCGGACAGGAAGCTCTGGAAACACCATATATTTT. Protein: CASSPHRTGSSGNTIYF. V usage is TRBV18 and J usage is TRBJ1-3; 7 bases fit TRBD1. V lost 3 bases to trimming and J lost 0 bases; unmatched junction nucleotides: 8. The V gene's germline CDR1 is KGHSH and CDR2 LQKENI. The CDR3 is 17 residues long.